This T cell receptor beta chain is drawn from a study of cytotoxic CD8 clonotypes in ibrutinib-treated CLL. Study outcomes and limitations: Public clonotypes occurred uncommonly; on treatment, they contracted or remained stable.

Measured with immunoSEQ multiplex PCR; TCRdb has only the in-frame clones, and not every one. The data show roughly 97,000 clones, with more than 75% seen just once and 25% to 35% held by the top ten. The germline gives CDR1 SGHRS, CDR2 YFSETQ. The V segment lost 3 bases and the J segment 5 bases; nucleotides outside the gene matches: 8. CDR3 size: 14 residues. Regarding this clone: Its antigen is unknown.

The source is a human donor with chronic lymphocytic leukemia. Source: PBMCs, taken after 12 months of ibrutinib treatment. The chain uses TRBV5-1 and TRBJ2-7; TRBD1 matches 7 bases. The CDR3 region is CASSSGQVGNEQYF. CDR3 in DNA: TGCGCCAGCAGCTCCGGACAGGTTGGGAACGAGCAGTACTTC. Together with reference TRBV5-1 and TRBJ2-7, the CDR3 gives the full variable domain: KAGVTQTPRYLIKTRGQQVTLSCSPISGHRSVSWYQQTPGQGLQFLFEYFSETQRNKGNFPGRFSGRQFSNSRSEMNVSTLELGDSALYLCASSSGQVGNEQYFGPGTRLTVT.